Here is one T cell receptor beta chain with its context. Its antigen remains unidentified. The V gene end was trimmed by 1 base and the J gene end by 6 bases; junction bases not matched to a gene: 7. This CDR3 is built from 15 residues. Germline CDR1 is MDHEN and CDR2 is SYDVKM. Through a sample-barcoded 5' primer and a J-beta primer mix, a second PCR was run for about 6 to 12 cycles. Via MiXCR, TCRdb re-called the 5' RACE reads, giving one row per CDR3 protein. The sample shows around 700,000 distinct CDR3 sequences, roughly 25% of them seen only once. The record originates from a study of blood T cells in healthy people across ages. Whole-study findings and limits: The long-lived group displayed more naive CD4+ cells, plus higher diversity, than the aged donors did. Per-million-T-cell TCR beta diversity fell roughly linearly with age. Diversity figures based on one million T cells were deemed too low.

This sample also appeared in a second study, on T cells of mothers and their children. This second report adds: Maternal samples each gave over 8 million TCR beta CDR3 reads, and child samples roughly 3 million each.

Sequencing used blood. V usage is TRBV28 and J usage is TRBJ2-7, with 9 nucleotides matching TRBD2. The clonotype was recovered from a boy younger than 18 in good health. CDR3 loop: CASSLSGLAGIEQYF. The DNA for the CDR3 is TGTGCCAGCAGTTTATCCGGGCTAGCGGGAATCGAGCAGTACTTC.